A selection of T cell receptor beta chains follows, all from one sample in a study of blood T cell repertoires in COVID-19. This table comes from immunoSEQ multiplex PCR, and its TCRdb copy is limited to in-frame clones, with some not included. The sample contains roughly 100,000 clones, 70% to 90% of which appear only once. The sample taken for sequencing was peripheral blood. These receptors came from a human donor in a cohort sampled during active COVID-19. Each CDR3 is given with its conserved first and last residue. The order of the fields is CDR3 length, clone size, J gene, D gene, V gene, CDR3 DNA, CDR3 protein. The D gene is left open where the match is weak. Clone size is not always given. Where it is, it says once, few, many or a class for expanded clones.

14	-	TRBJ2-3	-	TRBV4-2	TGTGCCAGCAGCCAAGATTCAGGCTATTATACGCAGTATTTT	CASSQDSGYYTQYF
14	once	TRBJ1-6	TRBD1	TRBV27	TGTGCCAGCAGTTCGTGGACAGGGAATTCACCCCTCCACTTT	CASSSWTGNSPLHF
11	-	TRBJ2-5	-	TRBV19	TGTGCCAGTAGTATCGAAGAGACCCAGTACTTC	CASSIEETQYF
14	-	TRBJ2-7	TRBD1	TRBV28	TGTGCCAGCAGACCGGGACAGACGACCTACGAGCAGTACTTC	CASRPGQTTYEQYF
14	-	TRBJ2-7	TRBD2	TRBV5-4	TGTGCCAGCAGCTTAGGGACTAGCGGGAGTAGGAAGTACTTC	CASSLGTSGSRKYF
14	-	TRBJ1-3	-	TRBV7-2	TGTGCCAGCAGCTTGGGCGACTCTGGAAACACCATATATTTT	CASSLGDSGNTIYF
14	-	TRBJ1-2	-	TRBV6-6	TGTGCCAGCAGTTACTCCACAGGGACCCATGGCTACACCTTC	CASSYSTGTHGYTF
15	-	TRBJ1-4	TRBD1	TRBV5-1	TGCGCCAGCAGCCTACACAGGGGATCTAATGAAAAACTGTTTTTT	CASSLHRGSNEKLFF
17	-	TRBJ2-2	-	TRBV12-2	TGTGCAAGTCGCGCAATACCGGGACAGGAGAGCACCGGGGAGCTGTTTTTT	CASRAIPGQESTGELFF
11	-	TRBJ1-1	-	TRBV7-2	TGTGCCAGCAGCTTTTCGGGTACAGCTTTCTTT	CASSFSGTAFF
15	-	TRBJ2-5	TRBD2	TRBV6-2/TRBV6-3	TGTGCCAGCAGTTACTCGGGCGGGGGCCAAGAGACCCAGTACTTC	CASSYSGGGQETQYF
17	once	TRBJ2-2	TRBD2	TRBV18	TGTGCCAGCTCACCACAAGCTAGCGGGAGGTACACCGGGGAGCTGTTTTTT	CASSPQASGRYTGELFF
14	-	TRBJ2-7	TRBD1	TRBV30	TGTGCCTGGAGTGCGCTAGGGGGCCGCTACGAGCAGTACTTC	CAWSALGGRYEQYF
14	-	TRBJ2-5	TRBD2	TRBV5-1	TGCGCCAGCAGCTCCCGGGAGGGAGGAGAGACCCAGTACTTC	CASSSREGGETQYF
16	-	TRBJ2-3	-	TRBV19	TGTGCCAGTAGTATTGGAGGCGGGGCCCTCACAGATACGCAGTATTTT	CASSIGGGALTDTQYF
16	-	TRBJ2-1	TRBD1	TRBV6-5	TGTGCCAGCAGTTCGGTAGGGGGACAGGGATACAATGAGCAGTTCTTC	CASSSVGGQGYNEQFF
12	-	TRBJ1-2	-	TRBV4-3	TGCGCCAGCAGCCAAGACAGGGGTGGCTACACCTTC	CASSQDRGGYTF
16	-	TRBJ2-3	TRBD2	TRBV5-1	TGCGCCAGCAGGGAGGTCACTAGCGGGTGGACAGATACGCAGTATTTT	CASREVTSGWTDTQYF
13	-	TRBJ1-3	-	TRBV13	TGTGCCAGCAGCTTAGGCAGGGGAAACACCATATATTTT	CASSLGRGNTIYF
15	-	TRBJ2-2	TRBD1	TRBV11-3	TGTGCCAGCAGCTTAACAGGGGGGTACACCGGGGAGCTGTTTTTT	CASSLTGGYTGELFF